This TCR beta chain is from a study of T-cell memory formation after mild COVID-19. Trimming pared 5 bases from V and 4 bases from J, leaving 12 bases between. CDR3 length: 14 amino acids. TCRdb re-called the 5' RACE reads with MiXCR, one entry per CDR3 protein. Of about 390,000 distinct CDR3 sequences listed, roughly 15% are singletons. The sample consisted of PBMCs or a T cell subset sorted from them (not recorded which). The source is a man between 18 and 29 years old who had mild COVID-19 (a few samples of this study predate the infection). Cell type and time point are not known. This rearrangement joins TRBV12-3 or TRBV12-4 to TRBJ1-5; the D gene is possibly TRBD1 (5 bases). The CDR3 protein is CASSTQGSNQPQHF. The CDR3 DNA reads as TGTGCCAGCAGTACCCAGGGTTCTAATCAGCCCCAGCATTTT.